Detailed here is one TCR beta chain. These data are taken from a study of shared clonotypes between healthy human individuals. Germline CDR1 reads LGHNA; CDR2 reads YSLEER. After removal of 3 bases from V and 0 bases from J, the junction contained 5 bases not matched to a gene. There are 17 residues in the CDR3. The naive CD8 population came from CD45RO-negative cells selected for CCR7, without terminally differentiated effector memory CD45RA+ cells. An assay was performed, and its level was deep. In the authors' methods: Because ImmunoSEQ provided only junction sequences with no quality scores, the filtering differed. Clones were read by immunoSEQ multiplex PCR, and TCRdb kept only the in-frame ones, dropping some. The V and J calls and clone size come from that table; D and trimming were worked out from the DNA. The data show around 2,000,000 clones, with 85% to 95% seen just once and roughly 1.8% held by the top ten.

The source material was naive CD8+ T cells from PBMCs. The sequence was collected from a man between 18 and 29 years old in good health. Some clones in this sample may be carry-over from other donors' samples. The chain has TRBV4-3 and TRBJ2-3; 11 bases fit TRBD2. The DNA for the CDR3 is TGCGCCAGCAGCCACAGTAGCGGGAGGGGGAGCACAGATACGCAGTATTTT. Amino acids: CASSHSSGRGSTDTQYF.